This T cell receptor beta chain was found in a study of blood T cell repertoires in COVID-19. Original processing notes: Estimation of nucleated cell counts relied on the amplification of reference gene primers. Some clones are missing from TCRdb's copy, which holds only in-frame ones; the method was immunoSEQ multiplex PCR. Clone size and the V and J calls come from that table; the DNA yielded D and trimming. The sample has approximately 230,000 clones; 84% are singletons. The CDR3 is made up of 18 amino acids. Trimming cost V 2 bases and J 5 bases; bases outside gene matches: 14. Germline loops: CDR1 MGHRA, CDR2 YSYEKL.

The gene calls are TRBV4-1 and TRBJ1-2; 10 bases are a match to TRBD1. The sequencing input was peripheral blood. The clonotype comes from a man in his thirties or forties with active or convalescent COVID-19. CDR3 protein: CASSQRPGQGSILYGYTF. CDR3 bases: TGCGCCAGCAGCCAACGCCCGGGACAGGGGTCCATTCTATATGGCTACACCTTC.